The 3 T cell receptor beta chains listed next were all sequenced from one sample in a study of T cell responses to AZD1222 COVID-19 vaccine (dated by TCRdb to about 2021). The library was made by the immunoSEQ multiplex PCR assay. TCRdb re-hosts the immuneACCESS table, in-frame sequences only. Its copies lack some clones; in the studies checked, an unresolved V gene accounts for under half of them, and the cause for the rest is not known. Counted in this sample were 100,000 to 150,000 clones; approximately 90% of them appeared once. Less than 9% of the sample rests with the top ten. The time point label corresponds to: baseline before first vaccination. Sequencing used peripheral blood, obtained on day 0 of AZD1222 vaccination. These receptors originate from an adult in good health.

The V gene is TRBV15, the J gene TRBJ1-4; 9 bases are shared with TRBD1. This CDR3 region has 15 residues. Germline CDR1 reads LNHNV; CDR2 reads YYDKDF (reference sequence). J was trimmed by 5 bases and V by 5 bases; bases with no gene match: 6. The DNA for the CDR3 is TGTGCCACCAGCCTAGACGGGACAGGGAATGAAAAACTGTTTTTT. Its translation is CATSLDGTGNEKLFF.

CDR3 protein: CASSYSSQNSGNTIYF. CDR3 DNA: TGTGCCAGCAGTTACTCGTCACAGAACTCTGGAAACACCATATATTTT. This sequence joins TRBV6-2 or TRBV6-3 and TRBJ1-3; D gene ambiguous. This CDR3 region has 16 residues. V lost 0 bases and J 0 bases, leaving 9 bases between the germline ends. Germline assignment: CDR1 MNHEY and CDR2 SVGEGT.

CDR3 in amino acids: CASSITGGLEETQYF. The CDR3 DNA reads TGTGCCAGCAGCATCACAGGGGGCTTGGAAGAGACCCAGTACTTC. The chain uses TRBV2 and TRBJ2-5; 9 bases map to TRBD1. This CDR3 has 15 amino acids. Losses at the gene ends were 6 bases for V and 3 bases for J; bases not matched to a gene: 8. Germline V lookup: CDR1 SNHLY, CDR2 FYNNEI.